A single sample gave rise to the 26 T cell receptor beta chains below, sequenced in a study of T cell responses to AZD1222 COVID-19 vaccine. The table came from immunoSEQ multiplex PCR; TCRdb's copy has only in-frame clones and leaves some out. The sample includes more than 90,000 clones, roughly 90% of them seen just once. This sample comprised peripheral blood, obtained 28 days after the second AZD1222 dose. All receptors derive from an adult who received the AZD1222 COVID-19 vaccine.

The chain uses TRBV7-2 and TRBJ1-3; no definite D call. Deletions cut 1 base from V and 0 bases from J, with 7 bases between. The germline gives CDR1 SGHTA, CDR2 FQGNSA. This CDR3 comprises 15 residues. CDR3 sequence (DNA): TGTGCCAGCAGCTTAGGATTGAGCTCTGGAAACACCATATATTTT. This gives the protein CASSLGLSSGNTIYF.

A few counts support this clone. The J gene is TRBJ2-1, the V gene TRBV3-1 (or the pseudogene TRBV3-2); 8 bases are shared with TRBD2. The CDR3 consists of 17 residues. Per germline, CDR1 LGHDT and CDR2 YNNKEL (reference sequence). V was clipped by 6 bases and J by 0 bases; unmatched bases: 10. The CDR3: CASSRVASGSSYNEQFF. CDR3 DNA: TGTGCCAGCAGTCGCGTCGCGAGCGGGAGCTCCTACAATGAGCAGTTCTTC.

This chain connects TRBV18 to TRBJ2-1, with no clear D. Germline V gene lookup returns CDR1 KGHSH and CDR2 LQKENI. The CDR3 is 11 residues long. V was trimmed by 4 bases and J by 4 bases, leaving 2 bases between them. The CDR3 loop reads CASSLYNEQFF. In DNA, the CDR3 is TGTGCCAGCTCACTGTACAATGAGCAGTTCTTC.

V is TRBV3-1 (or the pseudogene TRBV3-2) and J is TRBJ1-3; a possible D gene is TRBD1 (6 bases). V lost 0 bases and J 5 bases, leaving 11 bases between the germline ends. In germline, CDR1 is LGHDT, CDR2 YNNKEL (reference sequence). CDR3 length: 15 amino acids. The CDR3 DNA is TGTGCCAGCAGCCAAGAGGGGGGGCTGAGAAACACCATATATTTT. Encoded protein: CASSQEGGLRNTIYF.

The chain uses TRBV27 and TRBJ1-2; 9 bases are a match to TRBD1. CDR3 length: 14 amino acids. The V gene's germline CDR1 is MNHEY and CDR2 SMNVEV (reference sequence). V gave up 6 bases and J gave up 3 bases; unmatched junction bases: 5. The CDR3 DNA reads as TGTGCCAGCAGACCGACAGGGGGTTACTATGGCTACACCTTC. This encodes CASRPTGGYYGYTF.

This chain joins TRBV24-1 and TRBJ1-5; perhaps TRBD1 as D (5 bases). V was pared by 2 bases and J by 3 bases, with 16 bases between. The CDR3 extends over 17 amino acids. The germline gives CDR1 KGHDR, CDR2 SFDVKD. CDR3 in DNA: TGTGCCACCAGTGATTCCCGGGGGGGAAGCCTCAATCAGCCCCAGCATTTT. This encodes CATSDSRGGSLNQPQHF.

The chain carries TRBV3-1 (or the pseudogene TRBV3-2) and TRBJ1-6; tentatively, D is TRBD1 (6 bases). CDR3 length equals 14 residues. Looked up from germline, CDR1 is LGHDT and CDR2 is YNNKEL (reference sequence). V was shortened by 4 bases and J by 6 bases, with 10 bases between the two germline ends. The CDR3 sequence is CASSPRGGNSPLHF. In DNA, the CDR3 is TGTGCCAGCAGCCCCAGGGGTGGTAATTCACCCCTCCACTTT.

The chain links TRBV28 to TRBJ2-7; perhaps TRBD1 as D (6 bases). Germline CDR1 MDHEN, CDR2 SYDVKM. This CDR3 is 15 amino acids long. V lost 4 bases and J lost 5, with 18 bases in between. The CDR3 reads CASSYLSGGHHEQYF. In DNA, the CDR3 is TGTGCCAGCAGTTACTTGTCTGGGGGCCACCACGAGCAGTACTTC.

The chain combines TRBV6-1 with TRBJ1-4; D is uncertain. V was cut by 3 bases and J by 8 bases, with 13 bases left in between. This CDR3 comprises 14 residues. Germline assignment: CDR1 MNHNS and CDR2 SASEGT. CDR3 in DNA: TGTGCCAGCAGTGATCCGGACTCCCACGAAAAACTGTTTTTT. It yields the protein CASSDPDSHEKLFF.

As DNA, the CDR3 is TGTGCCAGCAGCTTAGTGGTAAACTATGGCTACACCTTC. It is translated as CASSLVVNYGYTF. The rearrangement joins TRBV7-9 to TRBJ1-2, with D uncertain. Germline V gene sequence: CDR1 SEHNR, CDR2 FQNEAQ (reference sequence). This CDR3 spans 13 amino acids. V lost 1 base and J 2 bases, leaving 5 bases between the germline ends. The entire variable domain, with the rest obtained from reference TRBV7-9 and TRBJ1-2, is as follows: DTGVSQNPRHKITKRGQNVTFRCDPISEHNRLYWYRQTLGQGPEFLTYFQNEAQLEKSRLLSDRFSAERPKGSFSTLEIQRTEQGDSAMYLCASSLVVNYGYTFGSGTRLTVV.

This clone appeared once. The chain is built from TRBV19 and TRBJ1-2, with D hard to call. V gave up 5 bases and J gave up 0 bases, with 10 bases separating them. Germline CDR1 reads LNHDA; CDR2 reads SQIVND (reference sequence). CDR3 size: 14 residues. For the CDR3, the DNA is TGTGCCAGTAGTCGGCGGGAGTCTAACTATGGCTACACCTTC. It is translated as CASSRRESNYGYTF.

This chain joins TRBV6-5 and TRBJ2-7; 8 bases map to TRBD1. The CDR3 extends over 15 amino acids. V lost 2 bases, J lost 4 bases, and 7 bases stayed unmatched. Germline assignment: CDR1 MNHEY and CDR2 SVGAGI. As DNA, the CDR3 is TGTGCCAGCAGTTACCGGACAGGGCTTCAGTACGAGCAGTACTTC. It translates to CASSYRTGLQYEQYF.

This chain uses TRBV28 with TRBJ1-2, with D perhaps TRBD1 (6 bases). The CDR3 spans 14 residues. V lost 3 bases and J 3 bases, leaving 11 bases between the germline ends. CDR1 MDHEN and CDR2 SYDVKM come from the germline V gene. This chain's CDR3 is CASSFGRGDYGYTF. The CDR3 nucleotides read TGTGCCAGCAGTTTCGGAAGGGGGGACTATGGCTACACCTTC.

CDR3 amino acids: CASRTGTGQPQHF. In DNA form, the CDR3 reads TGTGCCAGTAGAACCGGGACAGGGCAGCCCCAGCATTTT. The chain carries TRBV6-5 and TRBJ1-5, with 9 bases aligning to TRBD1. Germline-derived CDR1 and CDR2 are MNHEY and SVGAGI. The CDR3 is 13 residues long. The V gene end was trimmed by 9 bases and the J gene end by 7 bases; junction bases not matched to a gene: 7.

The V and J genes are TRBV6-5 and TRBJ2-6; D is tentatively TRBD1 or TRBD2 (6 bases each). Trimming removed 0 bases at V and 4 bases at J, with 10 bases between. In germline, CDR1 is MNHEY, CDR2 SVGAGI. The CDR3 loop spans 16 amino acids. The CDR3 loop is CASSYSGGEGANVLTF. In DNA, the CDR3 is TGTGCCAGCAGTTACTCCGGGGGCGAGGGGGCCAACGTCCTGACTTTC.

V usage is TRBV5-4 and J usage is TRBJ2-1, with 8 bases matching TRBD1. Germline assignment: CDR1 SGHNT and CDR2 YYREEE (reference sequence). V shed 5 bases and J 0 bases; nucleotides not matched to a gene: 7. The CDR3 extends over 16 amino acids. Written as DNA, the CDR3 is TGTGCCAGCAGTTTGTCAGGGGGCGGCTCCTACAATGAGCAGTTCTTC. This sequence encodes CASSLSGGGSYNEQFF.

The V gene is TRBV18, the J gene TRBJ1-1; TRBD1 is a possible D gene (5 bases). The V gene lost 4 bases and the J gene lost 4 bases, with 13 bases spanning the gap. CDR3 size: 14 residues. CDR1 and CDR2 (germline): KGHSH, LQKENI. The CDR3: CASSRQREGTEAFF. In DNA form, the CDR3 reads TGTGCCAGCTCACGACAGCGGGAGGGCACTGAAGCTTTCTTT.

The rearrangement joins TRBV19 to TRBJ2-7; D remains ambiguous. V lost 8 bases and J 6 bases, leaving 17 bases between the germline ends. The CDR3 has 13 residues. Germline CDR1 reads LNHDA; CDR2 reads SQIVND (reference sequence). This chain's CDR3 is CASQTDGVSEQYF. The CDR3 region has the DNA TGTGCCAGTCAAACGGACGGAGTCTCCGAGCAGTACTTC.

The gene calls are TRBV3-1 (or the pseudogene TRBV3-2) and TRBJ2-1, with unresolved D. V gave up 3 bases and J gave up 8 bases, with 8 bases separating them. From germline, CDR1 is LGHDT and CDR2 YNNKEL (reference sequence). The CDR3 sequence is 12 residues long. CDR3: CASSQTSDEQFF. CDR3 sequence (DNA): TGTGCCAGCAGCCAGACGAGCGATGAGCAGTTCTTC.

The gene calls are TRBV24-1 and TRBJ2-1; D perhaps matches TRBD1 (5 bases). Trimming cost V 7 bases and J 0 bases, with 12 bases left between them. Per the germline V gene, CDR1 is KGHDR and CDR2 is SFDVKD. The CDR3 is made up of 15 amino acids. Written as DNA, the CDR3 is TGTGCCACCAGAGGAAGGGGCGGCTCCTACAATGAGCAGTTCTTC. The encoded protein is CATRGRGGSYNEQFF.

This clone was seen ten or more times. The chain recombines TRBV27 with TRBJ2-1; TRBD2 matches 11 bases. The CDR3 consists of 16 residues. V trimming: 2 bases; J trimming: 5 bases; junction bases outside the gene matches: 5. Germline CDR1 is MNHEY and CDR2 is SMNVEV (reference sequence). Here the CDR3 reads CASSLGRLAGHNEQFF. The CDR3, as DNA: TGTGCCAGCAGTTTAGGGAGACTAGCGGGACACAATGAGCAGTTCTTC.

This clone was found once. This chain links TRBV5-4 with TRBJ2-7, with D perhaps TRBD2 (5 bases). V lost 3 bases and J 3 bases, leaving 13 bases between the germline ends. Per the germline V gene, CDR1 is SGHNT and CDR2 is YYREEE (reference sequence). The CDR3 has 14 residues. As DNA, the CDR3 is TGTGCCAGCAGCTCCCCCGGGATAGTCTACGAGCAGTACTTC. This translates into CASSSPGIVYEQYF.

V is TRBV5-4 and J is TRBJ2-5, with D hard to call. Germline assignment: CDR1 SGHNT and CDR2 YYREEE (reference sequence). V dropped 0 bases and J dropped 5 bases, with 8 bases sitting between them. The CDR3 has 13 amino acids. The CDR3 DNA is TGTGCCAGCAGCTTGGGCCAGCAGGAGACCCAGTACTTC. Residues: CASSLGQQETQYF.

This clone was counted only a few times. At one end, the junction sequence differs from germline, possibly due to a read error. V usage is TRBV7-9 and J usage is TRBJ1-2, with 7 bases aligning to TRBD1. From germline, CDR1 is SEHNR and CDR2 FQNEAQ (reference sequence). This CDR3 is built from 15 residues. The CDR3 is CASTLRGPGGGGYTF. CDR3 nucleotide sequence: TGTGCCAGCACCTTAAGGGGGCCAGGGGGTGGCGGCTACACCTTC.

J is TRBJ1-5 and V is TRBV21-1. TRBV21-1 is a known pseudogene. CDR3 length equals 14 residues. DNA for the CDR3: TGTGCCAGCAGCAGGGGGTTTGGCAATCAGCCCCAGCATTTT. It codes for CASSRGFGNQPQHF.

V is TRBV20-1 and J is TRBJ2-5; D call uncertain. CDR3 length: 11 residues. The V end lost 3 bases, the J end lost 4 bases, and 6 bases lay between the germline ends. Germline CDR1 DFQATT, CDR2 SNEGSKA (reference sequence). Here the CDR3 reads CSASLVETQYF. The CDR3 DNA sequence: TGCAGTGCTAGTTTGGTAGAGACCCAGTACTTC.